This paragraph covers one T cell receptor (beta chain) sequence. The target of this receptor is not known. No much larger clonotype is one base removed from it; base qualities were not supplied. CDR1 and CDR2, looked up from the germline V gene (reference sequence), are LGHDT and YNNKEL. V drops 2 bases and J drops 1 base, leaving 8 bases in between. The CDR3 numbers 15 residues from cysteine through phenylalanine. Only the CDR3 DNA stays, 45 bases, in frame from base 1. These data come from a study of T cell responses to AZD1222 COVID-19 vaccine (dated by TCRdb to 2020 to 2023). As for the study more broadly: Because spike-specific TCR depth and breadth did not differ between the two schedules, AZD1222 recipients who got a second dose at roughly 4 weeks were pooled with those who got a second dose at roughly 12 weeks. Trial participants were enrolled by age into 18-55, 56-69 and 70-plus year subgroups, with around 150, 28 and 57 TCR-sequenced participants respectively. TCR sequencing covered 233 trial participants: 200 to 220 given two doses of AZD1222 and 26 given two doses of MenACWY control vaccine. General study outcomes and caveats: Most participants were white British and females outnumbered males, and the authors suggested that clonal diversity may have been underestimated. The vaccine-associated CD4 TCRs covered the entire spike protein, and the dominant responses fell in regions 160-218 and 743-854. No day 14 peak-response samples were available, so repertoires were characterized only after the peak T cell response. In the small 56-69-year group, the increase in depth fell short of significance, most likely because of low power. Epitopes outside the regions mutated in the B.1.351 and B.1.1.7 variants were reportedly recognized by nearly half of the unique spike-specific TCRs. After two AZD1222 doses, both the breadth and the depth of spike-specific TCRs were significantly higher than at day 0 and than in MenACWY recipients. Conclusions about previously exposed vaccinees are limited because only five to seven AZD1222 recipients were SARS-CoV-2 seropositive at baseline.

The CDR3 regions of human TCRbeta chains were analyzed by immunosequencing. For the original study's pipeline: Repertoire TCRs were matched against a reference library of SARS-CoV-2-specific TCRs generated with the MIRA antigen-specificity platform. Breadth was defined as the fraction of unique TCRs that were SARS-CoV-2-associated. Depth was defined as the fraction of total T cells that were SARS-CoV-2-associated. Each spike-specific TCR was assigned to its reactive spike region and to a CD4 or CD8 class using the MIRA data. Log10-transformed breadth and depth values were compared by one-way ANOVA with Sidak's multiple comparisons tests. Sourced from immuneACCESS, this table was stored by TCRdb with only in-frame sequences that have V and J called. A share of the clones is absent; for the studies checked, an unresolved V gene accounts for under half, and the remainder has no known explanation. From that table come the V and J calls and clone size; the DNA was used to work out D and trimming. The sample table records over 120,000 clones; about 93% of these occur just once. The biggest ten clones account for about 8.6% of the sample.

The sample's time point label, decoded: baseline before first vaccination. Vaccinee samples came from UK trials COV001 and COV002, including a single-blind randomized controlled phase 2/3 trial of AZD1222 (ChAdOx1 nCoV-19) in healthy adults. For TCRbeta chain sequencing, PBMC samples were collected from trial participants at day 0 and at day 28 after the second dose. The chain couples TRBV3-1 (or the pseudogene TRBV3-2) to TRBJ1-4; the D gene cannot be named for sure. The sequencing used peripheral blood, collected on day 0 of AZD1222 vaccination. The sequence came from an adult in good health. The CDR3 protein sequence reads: CASSQYGQTNEKLFF. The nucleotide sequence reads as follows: TGTGCCAGCAGCCAATACGGTCAAACTAATGAAAAACTGTTTTTT.